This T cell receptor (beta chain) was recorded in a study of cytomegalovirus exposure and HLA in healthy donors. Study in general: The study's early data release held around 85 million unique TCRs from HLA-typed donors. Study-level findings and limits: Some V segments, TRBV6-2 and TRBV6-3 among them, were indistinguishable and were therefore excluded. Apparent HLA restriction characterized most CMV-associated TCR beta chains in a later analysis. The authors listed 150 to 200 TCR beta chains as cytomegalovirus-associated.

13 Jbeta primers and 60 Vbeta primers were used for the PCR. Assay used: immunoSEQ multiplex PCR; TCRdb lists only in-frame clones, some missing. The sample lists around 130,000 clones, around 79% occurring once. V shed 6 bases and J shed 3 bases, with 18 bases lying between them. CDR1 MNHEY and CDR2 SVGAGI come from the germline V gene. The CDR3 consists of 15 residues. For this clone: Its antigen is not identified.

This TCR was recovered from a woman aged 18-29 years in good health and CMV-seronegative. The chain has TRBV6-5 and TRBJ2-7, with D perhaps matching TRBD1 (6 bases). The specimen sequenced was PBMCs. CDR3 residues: CASSTSGHPLYEQYF. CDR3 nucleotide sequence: TGTGCCAGCAGCACCTCGGGACATCCTCTCTACGAGCAGTACTTC.